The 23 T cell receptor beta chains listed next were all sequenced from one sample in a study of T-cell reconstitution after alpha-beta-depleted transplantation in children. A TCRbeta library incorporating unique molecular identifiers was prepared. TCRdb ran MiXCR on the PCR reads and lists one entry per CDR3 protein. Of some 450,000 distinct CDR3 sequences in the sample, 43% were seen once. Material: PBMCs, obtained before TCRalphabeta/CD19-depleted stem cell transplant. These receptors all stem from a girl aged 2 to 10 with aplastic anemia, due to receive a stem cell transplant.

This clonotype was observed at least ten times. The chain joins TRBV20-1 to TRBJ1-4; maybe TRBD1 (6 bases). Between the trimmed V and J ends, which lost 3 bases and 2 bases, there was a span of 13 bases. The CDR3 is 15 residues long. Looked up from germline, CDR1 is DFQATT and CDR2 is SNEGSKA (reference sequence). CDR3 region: CSARKGGSTNEKLFF. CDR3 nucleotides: TGCAGTGCTAGGAAAGGGGGGAGTACTAATGAAAAACTGTTTTTT.

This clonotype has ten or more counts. CDR3 protein: CSAPAVDEKLFF. CDR3 nucleotides: TGCAGTGCCCCGGCAGTTGATGAAAAACTGTTTTTT. The chain uses TRBV20-1 and TRBJ1-4; no clear D gene. The germline gives CDR1 DFQATT, CDR2 SNEGSKA (reference sequence). Trimming took off 6 bases at V and 6 bases at J, with 11 bases between the two ends. This CDR3 contains 12 residues.

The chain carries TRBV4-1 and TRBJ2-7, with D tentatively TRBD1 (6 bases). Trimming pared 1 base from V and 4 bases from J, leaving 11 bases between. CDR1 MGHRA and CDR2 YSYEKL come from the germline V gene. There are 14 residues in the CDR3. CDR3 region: CASSQGQDAYEQYF. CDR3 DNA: TGCGCCAGCAGCCAAGGACAGGACGCATACGAGCAGTACTTC.

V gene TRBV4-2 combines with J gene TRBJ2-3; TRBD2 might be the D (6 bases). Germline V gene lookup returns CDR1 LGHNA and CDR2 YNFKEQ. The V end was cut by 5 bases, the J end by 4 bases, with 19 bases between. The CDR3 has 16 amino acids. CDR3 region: CASSELRGSGSDTQYF. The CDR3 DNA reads TGTGCCAGCAGCGAATTACGGGGGTCCGGGTCAGATACGCAGTATTTT.

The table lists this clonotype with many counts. CDR3 residues: CASDGDGSNTGELFF. As DNA, the CDR3 is TGCGCCAGCGATGGGGACGGGAGCAACACCGGGGAGCTGTTTTTT. This sequence joins TRBV5-1 and TRBJ2-2; TRBD2 might be the D (6 bases). Trimming took 7 bases from V and 2 from J, leaving 15 bases between them. Per the germline V gene, CDR1 is SGHRS and CDR2 is YFSETQ. This CDR3 contains 15 residues.

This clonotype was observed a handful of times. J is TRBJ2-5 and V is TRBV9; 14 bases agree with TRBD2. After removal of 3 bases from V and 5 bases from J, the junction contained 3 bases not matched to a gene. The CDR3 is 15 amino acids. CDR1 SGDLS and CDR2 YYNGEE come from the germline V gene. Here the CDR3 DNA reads TGTGCCAGCAGCGCCGGGACTAGCGGGAGTGAGACCCAGTACTTC. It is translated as CASSAGTSGSETQYF.

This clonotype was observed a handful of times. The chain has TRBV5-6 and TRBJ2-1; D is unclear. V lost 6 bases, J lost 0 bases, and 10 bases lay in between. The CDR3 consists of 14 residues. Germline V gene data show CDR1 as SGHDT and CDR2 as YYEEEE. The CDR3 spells CASNLVGSYNEQFF. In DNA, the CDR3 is TGTGCCAGCAACCTGGTGGGCTCCTACAATGAGCAGTTCTTC.

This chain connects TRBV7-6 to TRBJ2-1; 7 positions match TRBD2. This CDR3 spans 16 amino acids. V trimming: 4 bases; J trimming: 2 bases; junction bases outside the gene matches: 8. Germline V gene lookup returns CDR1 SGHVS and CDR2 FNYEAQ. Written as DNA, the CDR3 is TGTGCCAGCAGCTCTTGGGGGAGGGCCACCTACAATGAGCAGTTCTTC. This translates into CASSSWGRATYNEQFF.

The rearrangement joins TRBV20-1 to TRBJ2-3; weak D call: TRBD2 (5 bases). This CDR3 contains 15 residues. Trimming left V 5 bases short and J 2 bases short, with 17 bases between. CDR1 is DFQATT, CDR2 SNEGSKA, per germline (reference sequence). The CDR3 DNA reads TGCAGTGCTTCCGGACGGGGAGAGACCACAGATACGCAGTATTTT. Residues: CSASGRGETTDTQYF.

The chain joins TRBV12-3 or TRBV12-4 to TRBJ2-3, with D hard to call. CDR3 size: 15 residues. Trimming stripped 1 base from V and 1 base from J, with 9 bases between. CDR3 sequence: CASSLEGRGTDTQYF. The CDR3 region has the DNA TGTGCCAGCAGTTTAGAGGGTCGTGGCACAGATACGCAGTATTTT.

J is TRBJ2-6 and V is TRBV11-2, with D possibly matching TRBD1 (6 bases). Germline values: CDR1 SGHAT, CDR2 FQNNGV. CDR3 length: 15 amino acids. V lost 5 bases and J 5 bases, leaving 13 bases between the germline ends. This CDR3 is CASSRTGIRANVLTF. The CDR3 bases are TGTGCCAGCAGCCGAACAGGGATCAGGGCCAACGTCCTGACTTTC.

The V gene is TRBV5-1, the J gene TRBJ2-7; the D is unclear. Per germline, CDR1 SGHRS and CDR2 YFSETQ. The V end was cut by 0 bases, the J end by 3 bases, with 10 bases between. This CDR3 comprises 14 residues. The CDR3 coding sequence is TGCGCCAGCAGCTTGGTTGCAGTCAACTACGAGCAGTACTTC. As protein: CASSLVAVNYEQYF.

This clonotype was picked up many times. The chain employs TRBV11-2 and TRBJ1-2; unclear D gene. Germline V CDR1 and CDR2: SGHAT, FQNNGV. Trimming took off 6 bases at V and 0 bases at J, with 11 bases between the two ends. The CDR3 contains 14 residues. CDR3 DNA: TGTGCCAGCAGTCAGACACTTGCTAACTATGGCTACACCTTC. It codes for CASSQTLANYGYTF.

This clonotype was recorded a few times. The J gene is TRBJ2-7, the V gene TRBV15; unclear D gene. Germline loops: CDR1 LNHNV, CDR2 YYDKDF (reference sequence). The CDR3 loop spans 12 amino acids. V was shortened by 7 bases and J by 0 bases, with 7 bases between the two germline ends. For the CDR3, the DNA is TGTGCCACCAAGGGAATCTCCTACGAGCAGTACTTC. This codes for CATKGISYEQYF.

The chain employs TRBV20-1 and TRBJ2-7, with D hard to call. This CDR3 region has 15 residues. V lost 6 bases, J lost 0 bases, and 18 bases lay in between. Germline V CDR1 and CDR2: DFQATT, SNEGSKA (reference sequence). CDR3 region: CSAPPVPRSSYEQYF. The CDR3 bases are TGCAGTGCCCCCCCGGTGCCTAGAAGCTCCTACGAGCAGTACTTC.

The CDR3 region has the DNA TGCAGTGCTAGCATTAGCGCCCCTGACTCCTATAATTCACCCCTCCACTTT. This gives the protein CSASISAPDSYNSPLHF. The chain is built from TRBV20-1 and TRBJ1-6, with unresolved D. CDR1 is DFQATT and CDR2 is SNEGSKA in the germline V gene (reference sequence). V gave up 3 bases and J gave up 0 bases, with 15 bases separating them. The CDR3 contains 17 residues.

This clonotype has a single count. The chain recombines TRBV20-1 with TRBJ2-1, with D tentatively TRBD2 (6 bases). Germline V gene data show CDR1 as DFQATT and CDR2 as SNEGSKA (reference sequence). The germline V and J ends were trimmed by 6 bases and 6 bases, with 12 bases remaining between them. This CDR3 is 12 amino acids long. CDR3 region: CSAARRVNEQFF. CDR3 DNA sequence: TGCAGTGCCGCGAGGAGGGTCAATGAGCAGTTCTTC.

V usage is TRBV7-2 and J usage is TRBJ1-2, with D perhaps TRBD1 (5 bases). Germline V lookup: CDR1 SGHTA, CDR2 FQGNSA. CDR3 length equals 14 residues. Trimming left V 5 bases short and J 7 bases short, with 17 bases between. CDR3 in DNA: TGTGCCAGCAGCCCGACGAGCGACAGAGGTGGCTACACCTTC. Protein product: CASSPTSDRGGYTF.

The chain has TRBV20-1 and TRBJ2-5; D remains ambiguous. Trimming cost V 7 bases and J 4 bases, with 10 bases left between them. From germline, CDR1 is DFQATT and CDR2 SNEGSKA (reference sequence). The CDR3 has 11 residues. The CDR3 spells CSVKRGETQYF. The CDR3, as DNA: TGCAGTGTAAAGAGAGGAGAGACCCAGTACTTC.

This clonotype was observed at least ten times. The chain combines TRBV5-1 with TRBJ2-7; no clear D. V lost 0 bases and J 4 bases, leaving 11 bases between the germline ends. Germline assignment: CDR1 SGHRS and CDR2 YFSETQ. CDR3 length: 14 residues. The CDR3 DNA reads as TGCGCCAGCAGCTTGGGACCACAGACTTACGAGCAGTACTTC. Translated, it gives CASSLGPQTYEQYF. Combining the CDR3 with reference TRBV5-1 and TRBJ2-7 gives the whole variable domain KAGVTQTPRYLIKTRGQQVTLSCSPISGHRSVSWYQQTPGQGLQFLFEYFSETQRNKGNFPGRFSGRQFSNSRSEMNVSTLELGDSALYLCASSLGPQTYEQYFGPGTRLTVT.

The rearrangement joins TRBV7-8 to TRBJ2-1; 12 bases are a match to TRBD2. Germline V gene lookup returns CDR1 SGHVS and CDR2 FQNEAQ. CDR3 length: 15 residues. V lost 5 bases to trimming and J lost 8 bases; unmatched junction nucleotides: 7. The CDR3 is CASSASGGALDEQFF. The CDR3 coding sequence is TGTGCCAGCAGCGCTAGCGGGGGGGCCTTGGATGAGCAGTTCTTC.

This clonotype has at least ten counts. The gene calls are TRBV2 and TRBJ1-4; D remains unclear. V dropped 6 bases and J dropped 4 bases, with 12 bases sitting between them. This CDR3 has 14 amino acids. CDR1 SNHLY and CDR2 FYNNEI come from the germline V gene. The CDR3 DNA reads TGTGCCAGCAGCCGACGTGCCCTTAATGAAAAACTGTTTTTT. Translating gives CASSRRALNEKLFF.

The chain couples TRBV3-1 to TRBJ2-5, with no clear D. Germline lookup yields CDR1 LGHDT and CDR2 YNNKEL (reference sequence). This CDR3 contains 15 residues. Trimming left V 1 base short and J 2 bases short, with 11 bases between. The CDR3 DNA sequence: TGTGCCAGCAGCCAAGTTTGGCGATCACAAGAGACCCAGTACTTC. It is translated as CASSQVWRSQETQYF.